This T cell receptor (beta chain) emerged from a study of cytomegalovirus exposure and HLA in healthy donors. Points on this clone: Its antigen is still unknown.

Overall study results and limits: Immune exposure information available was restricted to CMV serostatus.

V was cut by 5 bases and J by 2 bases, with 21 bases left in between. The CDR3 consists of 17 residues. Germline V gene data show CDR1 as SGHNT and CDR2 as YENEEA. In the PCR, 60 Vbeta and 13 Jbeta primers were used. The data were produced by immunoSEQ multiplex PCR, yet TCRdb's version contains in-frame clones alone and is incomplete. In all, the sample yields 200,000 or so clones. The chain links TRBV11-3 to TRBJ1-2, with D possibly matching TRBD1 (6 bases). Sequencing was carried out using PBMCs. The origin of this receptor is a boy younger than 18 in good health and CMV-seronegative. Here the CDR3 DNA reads TGTGCCAGCAGCCCCGATACCCGGACAGCCCAAAACTATGGCTACACCTTC. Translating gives CASSPDTRTAQNYGYTF.